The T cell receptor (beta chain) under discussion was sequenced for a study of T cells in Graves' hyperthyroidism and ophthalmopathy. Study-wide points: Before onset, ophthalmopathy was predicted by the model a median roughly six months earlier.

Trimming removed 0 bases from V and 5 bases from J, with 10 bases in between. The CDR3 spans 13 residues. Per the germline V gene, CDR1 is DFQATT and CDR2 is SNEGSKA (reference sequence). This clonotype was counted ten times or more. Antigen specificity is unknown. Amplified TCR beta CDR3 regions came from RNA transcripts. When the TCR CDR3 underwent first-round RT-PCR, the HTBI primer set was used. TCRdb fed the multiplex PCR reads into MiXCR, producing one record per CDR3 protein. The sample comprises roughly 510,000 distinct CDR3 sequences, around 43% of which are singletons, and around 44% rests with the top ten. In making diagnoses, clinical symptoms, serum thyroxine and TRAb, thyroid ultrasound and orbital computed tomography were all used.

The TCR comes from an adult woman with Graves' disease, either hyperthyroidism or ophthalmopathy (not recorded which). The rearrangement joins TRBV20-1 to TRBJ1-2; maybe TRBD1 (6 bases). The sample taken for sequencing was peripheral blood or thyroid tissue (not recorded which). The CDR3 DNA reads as TGCAGTGCTAGAGAACAGGGAGGGTATGGCTACACCTTC. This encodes CSAREQGGYGYTF.